Listed here are 29 T cell receptor beta chains from one sample, sequenced in a study of blood T cell repertoires in COVID-19. The table came from immunoSEQ multiplex PCR; TCRdb's copy has only in-frame clones and leaves some out. The data hold about 350,000 clones, with approximately 89% observed a single time. The sample consisted of peripheral blood. These receptors all come from a woman in her sixties or seventies with COVID-19, enrolled during active disease.

V gene TRBV7-2 combines with J gene TRBJ2-5; possible D gene TRBD1, 6 bases. The CDR3 consists of 16 residues. Germline CDR1 SGHTA, CDR2 FQGNSA. Trimming removed 2 bases at V and 4 bases at J, with 17 bases between. The CDR3 protein is CASSLRPRGLGETQYF. The CDR3 DNA is TGTGCCAGCAGCTTACGACCCAGGGGCTTAGGAGAGACCCAGTACTTC.

The rearrangement links TRBV6-4 to TRBJ1-6; 7 bases map to TRBD1. Germline CDR1 reads MRHNA; CDR2 reads SNTAGT. The V and J ends lost 6 bases and 5 bases, in that order; junction bases with no gene match: 10. The CDR3 is 16 residues long. The CDR3 DNA sequence: TGTGCCAGCAGACAATGGACAGGCCGAAATAATTCACCCCTCCACTTT. It encodes CASRQWTGRNNSPLHF.

The chain recombines TRBV7-8 with TRBJ1-4; no clear D gene. The CDR3 spans 16 residues. CDR1 and CDR2 (germline): SGHVS, FQNEAQ. Trimming shortened V by 5 bases and J by 2 bases, and 15 bases separated the two germline ends. The CDR3 coding sequence is TGTGCCAGCAGCCCCCGCCCGGAGAGGACTAATGAAAAACTGTTTTTT. This gives the protein CASSPRPERTNEKLFF.

The gene calls are TRBV2 and TRBJ1-4, with 7 bases aligning to TRBD1. CDR1 and CDR2 (germline): SNHLY, FYNNEI. The CDR3 runs to 17 residues. J was trimmed by 0 bases and V by 8 bases; bases with no gene match: 12. The CDR3 here is CASSRDSLLATNEKLFF. For the CDR3, the DNA is TGTGCCAGCTCCCGGGACAGCCTCTTAGCAACTAATGAAAAACTGTTTTTT.

The chain has TRBV2 and TRBJ1-5, with D maybe TRBD1 (6 bases). Trimming stripped 9 bases from V and 2 bases from J, with 14 bases between. Germline CDR1 reads SNHLY; CDR2 reads FYNNEI. The CDR3 extends over 14 amino acids. CDR3 residues: CASNRDGGNQPQHF. CDR3 DNA: TGTGCCAGTAACAGGGACGGGGGCAATCAGCCCCAGCATTTT.

The chain links TRBV20-1 to TRBJ1-1; tentatively, D is TRBD1 (5 bases). Between the trimmed V and J ends, which lost 2 bases and 8 bases, there was a span of 9 bases. From germline, CDR1 is DFQATT and CDR2 SNEGSKA (reference sequence). The length of the CDR3 is 11 residues. The CDR3 bases are TGCAGTGCTAGAAGGAGACAGGAAGCTTTCTTT. It specifies CSARRRQEAFF.

This chain connects TRBV30 to TRBJ1-2, with D unclear. CDR1 and CDR2 from the germline V gene are GTSNPN and SVGIG (reference sequence). This CDR3 has 12 residues. Trimming removed 5 bases from V and 7 bases from J, with 14 bases in between. CDR3 in DNA: TGTGCCTGGGAGTCACGCGGATCTGGCTACACCTTC. Translation gives CAWESRGSGYTF. The entire variable domain, with the rest obtained from reference TRBV30 and TRBJ1-2, is as follows: SQTIHQWPATLVQPVGSPLSLECTVEGTSNPNLYWYRQAAGRGLQLLFYSVGIGQISSEVPQNLSASRPQDRQFILSSKKLLLSDSGFYLCAWESRGSGYTFGSGTRLTVV.

The V call is TRBV9, the J call TRBJ2-6; D gene uncertain. Germline CDR1 SGDLS, CDR2 YYNGEE. The CDR3 totals 13 residues. Trimming removed 4 bases from V and 2 bases from J, with 4 bases in between. CDR3 DNA: TGTGCCAGCAGCCAAACTGGGGCCAACGTCCTGACTTTC. Its protein product is CASSQTGANVLTF.

The J gene is TRBJ2-7, the V gene TRBV5-1; D might be TRBD1 (6 bases). Germline CDR1 and CDR2: SGHRS and YFSETQ. The CDR3 is 14 amino acids. The ends were cut back, 1 base at V and 4 bases at J, with 12 bases in the middle. Written as DNA, the CDR3 is TGCGCCAGCAGCTTGCAGTCGCAGGGGTACGAGCAGTACTTC. This gives the protein CASSLQSQGYEQYF.

The chain combines TRBV28 with TRBJ1-1, with D unclear. Trimming took off 1 base at V and 10 bases at J, with 16 bases between the two ends. The germline V gene has CDR1 MDHEN and CDR2 SYDVKM. CDR3 length equals 14 residues. The CDR3 is CASSLSVRREGAFF. CDR3 DNA: TGTGCCAGCAGTTTATCAGTCAGAAGGGAGGGAGCTTTCTTT.

V gene TRBV6-5 combines with J gene TRBJ1-5; TRBD1 might be the D (6 bases). The CDR3 runs 14 residues. Germline CDR1 and CDR2: MNHEY and SVGAGI. The V end was cut by 5 bases, the J end by 2 bases, with 10 bases between. The CDR3 bases are TGTGCCAGCAGTCTAAGACAGGGCAATCAGCCCCAGCATTTT. Encoded protein: CASSLRQGNQPQHF.

This sequence joins TRBV7-7 and TRBJ1-5; D might be TRBD1 (6 bases). Trimming stripped 5 bases from V and 0 bases from J, with 20 bases between. The length of the CDR3 is 18 residues. Germline loops: CDR1 SSHAT, CDR2 FNYEAQ (reference sequence). The CDR3 spells CASSRFVQGRYSNQPQHF. In DNA, the CDR3 is TGTGCCAGCAGCCGATTCGTACAGGGACGTTATAGCAATCAGCCCCAGCATTTT. Supplemented by reference TRBV7-7 and TRBJ1-5, the full variable domain reads GAGVSQSPRYKVTKRGQDVTLRCDPISSHATLYWYQQALGQGPEFLTYFNYEAQPDKSGLPSDRFSAERPEGSISTLTIQRTEQRDSAMYRCASSRFVQGRYSNQPQHFGDGTRLSIL.

This sequence joins TRBV4-1 and TRBJ2-2, with D possibly being TRBD1 (6 bases). V lost 2 bases and J 1 base, leaving 14 bases between the germline ends. From germline, CDR1 is MGHRA and CDR2 YSYEKL. The CDR3 runs 17 residues. CDR3 sequence reads: CASSQHPLQGNTGELFF. For the CDR3, the DNA is TGCGCCAGCAGCCAACATCCCTTACAGGGGAACACCGGGGAGCTGTTTTTT.

The chain links TRBV11-2 to TRBJ2-7, with 8 bases aligning to TRBD1. The trim removed 5 bases at V and 2 bases at J, leaving 8 bases unmatched. This CDR3 region has 15 residues. Germline CDR1 reads SGHAT; CDR2 reads FQNNGV. The CDR3 bases are TGTGCCAGCAGCCTGGATGGGGACAGGACCTACGAGCAGTACTTC. Translation gives CASSLDGDRTYEQYF.

This clone was observed a single time. The chain couples TRBV7-8 to TRBJ1-2, with 8 bases identical to TRBD1. Germline V CDR1 and CDR2: SGHVS, FQNEAQ. Trimming cost V 3 bases and J 4 bases; bases outside gene matches: 13. This CDR3 is 17 amino acids long. The CDR3 reads CASSFRDRSFSAYGYTF. The DNA of the CDR3 is TGTGCCAGCAGCTTCCGGGACAGGAGTTTCTCGGCCTATGGCTACACCTTC.

The CDR3 coding sequence is TGTGCCAGCAGTCTTAACGGGGGAAAAAACACTGAAGCTTTCTTT. It is translated as CASSLNGGKNTEAFF. The genes are TRBV6-5 and TRBJ1-1, with D possibly TRBD1 on 5 matching bases. Looked up from germline, CDR1 is MNHEY and CDR2 is SVGAGI. Between the trimmed V and J ends, which lost 5 bases and 2 bases, there was a span of 15 bases. This CDR3 region has 15 residues.

The gene calls are TRBV28 and TRBJ1-1, with D possibly TRBD1 on 5 matching bases. Trimming removed 3 bases from V and 2 bases from J, with 13 bases in between. The CDR3 spans 15 residues. The germline CDR1 and CDR2 sequences are MDHEN and SYDVKM. Written as DNA, the CDR3 is TGTGCCAGCAGTTTGAGGAGGGGCGCCAACACTGAAGCTTTCTTT. Translating gives CASSLRRGANTEAFF. The full variable domain, completed using reference TRBV28 and TRBJ1-1, is DVKVTQSSRYLVKRTGEKVFLECVQDMDHENMFWYRQDPGLGLRLIYFSYDVKMKEKGDIPEGYSVSREKKERFSLILESASTNQTSMYLCASSLRRGANTEAFFGQGTRLTVV.

The chain is built from TRBV4-2 and TRBJ1-6, with D possibly being TRBD1 (6 bases). This CDR3 has 15 residues. Germline-derived CDR1 and CDR2 are LGHNA and YNFKEQ. V was pared by 4 bases and J by 8 bases, with 15 bases between. CDR3 in DNA: TGTGCCAGCAGCCTGAGGGCAGGGGTAGATTCACCCCTCCACTTT. Translated, it gives CASSLRAGVDSPLHF.

The chain couples TRBV19 to TRBJ2-2; 7 nucleotides match TRBD1. V was pared by 6 bases and J by 4 bases, with 14 bases of the junction left unmatched. Germline-derived CDR1 and CDR2 are LNHDA and SQIVND (reference sequence). The CDR3 is 17 residues long. CDR3 sequence: CASRPPGQTLGTGELFF. The CDR3 DNA is TGTGCCAGTAGACCGCCGGGACAGACCCTGGGCACCGGGGAGCTGTTTTTT.

This clone was seen just once. Given a much more abundant clone one base away, this may be a read error. The chain combines TRBV11-1 with TRBJ2-7; tentatively, D is TRBD1 (6 bases). The CDR3 covers 12 residues. Germline V CDR1 and CDR2: SGHAT, FQDESV (reference sequence). Trimming took off 5 bases at V and 3 bases at J, with 8 bases between the two ends. Here the CDR3 DNA reads TGTGCCAGCAGCCCAGGGGTCTACGAGCAGTACTTC. The encoded protein is CASSPGVYEQYF.

This clone was seen once. The chain couples TRBV19 to TRBJ2-6; TRBD2 is a possible D gene (5 bases). V dropped 8 bases and J dropped 0 bases, with 14 bases sitting between them. The germline CDR1 and CDR2 sequences are LNHDA and SQIVND (reference sequence). CDR3 size: 16 residues. The chain's CDR3 is CASHDVGASGANVLTF. For the CDR3, the DNA is TGTGCCAGTCACGACGTGGGAGCCTCTGGGGCCAACGTCCTGACTTTC.

The V call is TRBV9, the J call TRBJ1-6, with TRBD1 identical over 7 bases. V was clipped by 0 bases and J by 7 bases; unmatched bases: 7. The CDR3 has 16 residues. Germline CDR1 SGDLS, CDR2 YYNGEE. The CDR3 sequence is CASSVGAGGMNSPLHF. The CDR3 coding sequence is TGTGCCAGCAGCGTAGGTGCAGGGGGGATGAATTCACCCCTCCACTTT.

This clone was seen more than once but under ten times. This chain uses TRBV18 with TRBJ1-3; no clear D gene. There are 16 residues in the CDR3. Germline V gene lookup returns CDR1 KGHSH and CDR2 LQKENI. V was shortened by 1 base and J by 0 bases, with 10 bases between the two germline ends. The CDR3 region has the DNA TGTGCCAGCTCACCACTAGAGCTGAGCTCTGGAAACACCATATATTTT. As protein: CASSPLELSSGNTIYF.

The rearrangement links TRBV27 to TRBJ1-5; D remains ambiguous. The V end was cut by 3 bases, the J end by 4 bases, with 10 bases between. This CDR3 region has 14 residues. The germline V gene has CDR1 MNHEY and CDR2 SMNVEV (reference sequence). CDR3 amino acids: CASSLDSGNQPQHF. The CDR3 nucleotides are TGTGCCAGCAGTTTGGATTCCGGGAATCAGCCCCAGCATTTT.

V gene TRBV18 combines with J gene TRBJ1-2, with D possibly being TRBD1 (5 bases). Germline V gene data show CDR1 as KGHSH and CDR2 as LQKENI. The CDR3 consists of 13 residues. The V and J ends lost 2 bases and 7 bases respectively, with 11 bases between them. The CDR3 region has the DNA TGTGCCAGCTCACCAGCAACCGGGGGTGGCTACACCTTC. It encodes CASSPATGGGYTF.

The rearrangement uses TRBV5-1 and TRBJ1-3, with D possibly TRBD1 on 5 matching bases. Germline V gene lookup returns CDR1 SGHRS and CDR2 YFSETQ. Trimming pared 4 bases from V and 2 bases from J, leaving 10 bases between. This CDR3 comprises 14 residues. The CDR3 loop reads CASSPSDTGNTIYF. The CDR3 DNA reads TGCGCCAGCAGCCCCTCGGACACTGGAAACACCATATATTTT.

DNA of the CDR3: TGCGCCAGCAGCTTGGTGCCGTTTGGAGGTTATGGCTACACCTTC. Encoded protein: CASSLVPFGGYGYTF. This chain connects TRBV5-1 to TRBJ1-2, with unresolved D. Germline V gives CDR1 SGHRS, CDR2 YFSETQ. V shed 0 bases and J shed 5 bases, with 14 bases lying between them. This CDR3 is built from 15 residues.

CDR3 sequence reads: CATQARARQPQHF. The CDR3 bases are TGTGCCACCCAAGCGAGGGCTCGGCAGCCCCAGCATTTT. The rearrangement joins TRBV9 to TRBJ1-5; D gene unclear. This CDR3 is 13 amino acids long. CDR1 and CDR2 (germline): SGDLS, YYNGEE. V lost 9 bases to trimming and J lost 7 bases, with 17 bases between them. The entire variable domain, with the rest obtained from reference TRBV9 and TRBJ1-5, is as follows: DSGVTQTPKHLITATGQRVTLRCSPRSGDLSVYWYQQSLDQGLQFLIQYYNGEERAKGNILERFSAQQFPDLHSELNLSSLELGDSALYFCATQARARQPQHFGDGTRLSIL.

The gene calls are TRBV5-1 and TRBJ1-1; no clear D. The CDR3 totals 14 residues. CDR1 SGHRS and CDR2 YFSETQ come from the germline V gene. V gave up 9 bases and J gave up 4 bases, with 19 bases separating them. The CDR3 region is CATRVDSSGTEAFF. The CDR3 bases are TGCGCCACCCGGGTGGACTCGTCGGGCACTGAAGCTTTCTTT.